These 13 T cell receptor beta chains were all obtained from the same sample, sequenced in a study of patients and donors after allogeneic stem cell transplantation. TCRdb passed the RT-PCR reads through MiXCR, listing each CDR3 protein once. The table records 390,000 or so distinct CDR3 sequences, under 20% of them present only once. Sequenced sample: blood, either unsorted or a sorted T cell fraction (not recorded which). Receptors originate from a human donor who was either an allogeneic HSCT recipient or a stem cell or donor lymphocyte infusion donor (not recorded which). It is not recorded whose cells these are; they may come from a transplant donor.

The chain couples TRBV27 to TRBJ2-2; 9 bases are shared with TRBD1. Germline CDR1 is MNHEY and CDR2 is SMNVEV (reference sequence). Losses at the gene ends were 7 bases for V and 5 bases for J; bases not matched to a gene: 20. The CDR3 runs to 19 residues. The CDR3 nucleotides are TGTGCCAGCACTGATACTCCTACGGGACAGGGTAGGGGAACCGGGGAGCTGTTTTTT. Amino acid sequence: CASTDTPTGQGRGTGELFF.

This clonotype was counted between two and nine times. CDR3 in DNA: TGTGCCAGCAGCCCACCAGGGGGTGGCTACACCTTC. This sequence encodes CASSPPGGGYTF. J is TRBJ1-2 and V is TRBV9; 7 bases agree with TRBD1. CDR1 and CDR2 from the germline V gene are SGDLS and YYNGEE. The ends lost 4 bases at V and 7 bases at J; junction bases unmatched: 4. CDR3 length: 12 amino acids.

This clonotype was counted between two and nine times. V is TRBV5-1 and J is TRBJ2-5; the match to TRBD1 covers 10 bases. V shed 7 bases, J shed 2 bases, and the junction held 5 bases outside the gene matches. CDR1 and CDR2 from the germline V gene are SGHRS and YFSETQ. The CDR3 loop spans 14 amino acids. The DNA for the CDR3 is TGCGCCAGCTTCGACAGGGGGCGGCAAGAGACCCAGTACTTC. Translated: CASFDRGRQETQYF.

Only a few counts were recorded for this clonotype. The chain recombines TRBV6-1 with TRBJ1-6; 8 nucleotides align to TRBD1. CDR3 size: 14 residues. The V segment lost 6 bases and the J segment 7 bases; nucleotides outside the gene matches: 5. Per germline, CDR1 MNHNS and CDR2 SASEGT. CDR3 nucleotides: TGTGCCAGCAGCTGGACAGGGCACAATTCACCCCTCCACTTT. Its translation is CASSWTGHNSPLHF.

The chain joins TRBV5-5 to TRBJ1-1; TRBD1 matches 8 bases. Trimming at V came to 3 bases and at J to 1 base, leaving 8 bases not matched to a gene. From germline, CDR1 is SGHKS and CDR2 YYEKEE (reference sequence). There are 16 residues in the CDR3. The CDR3 DNA is TGTGCCAGCAGCTGGGGGATGGACAGGGCGAACACTGAAGCTTTCTTT. Translation: CASSWGMDRANTEAFF. Drawing the rest from reference TRBV5-5 and TRBJ1-1, the complete variable domain is DAGVTQSPTHLIKTRGQQVTLRCSPISGHKSVSWYQQVLGQGPQFIFQYYEKEERGRGNFPDRFSARQFPNYSSELNVNALLLGDSALYLCASSWGMDRANTEAFFGQGTRLTVV.

The chain has TRBV21-1 and TRBJ2-5; the D segment call TRBD1 is taken from the table without a DNA check. TRBV21-1 counts as a pseudogene. This CDR3 contains 12 residues. DNA of the CDR3: TGTGCCAGCACCCGGGGGGGGGAGACCCAGTACTTC. Its translation is CASTRGGETQYF.

This clonotype was seen repeatedly, ten times or more. The CDR3 here is CASSSTSRNSYNEQFF. In DNA, the CDR3 is TGTGCCAGCAGTAGCACTAGCAGAAACTCCTACAATGAGCAGTTCTTC. The chain carries TRBV3-1 and TRBJ2-1; TRBD2 might be the D (6 bases). V lost 6 bases, J lost 0 bases, and 15 bases lay in between. There are 16 residues in the CDR3. Germline V gene data show CDR1 as LGHDT and CDR2 as YNNKEL (reference sequence).

This clonotype has more than one count but fewer than ten. The V and J genes are TRBV3-1 and TRBJ2-1, with 9 bases aligning to TRBD2. Germline CDR1 is LGHDT and CDR2 is YNNKEL (reference sequence). J lost 7 bases, V lost 3 bases, and 7 bases had no gene match. This CDR3 is 15 amino acids long. CDR3 bases: TGTGCCAGCAGCCATTTGACTAGCGGTGGGAATGAGCAGTTCTTC. This translates into CASSHLTSGGNEQFF.

This clonotype was counted a few times. The chain recombines TRBV24-1 with TRBJ1-5, with 11 bases identical to TRBD1. The J segment lost 7 bases and the V segment lost 4 bases, leaving 8 bases of the junction unmatched. Germline-derived CDR1 and CDR2 are KGHDR and SFDVKD. The CDR3 is made up of 16 amino acids. CDR3 protein: CATSDMTGTGGQPQHF. DNA of the CDR3: TGTGCCACCAGTGACATGACCGGGACAGGGGGACAGCCCCAGCATTTT.

This clonotype showed up just a few times. The chain combines TRBV12-3 or TRBV12-4 with TRBJ1-4; 8 nucleotides line up with TRBD1. This CDR3 contains 16 residues. With V trimmed by 6 bases and J by 4 bases, 10 bases remained unmatched. In DNA, the CDR3 is TGTGCCAGCAGCTCGGACAGGGCGTCGGGTAATGAAAAACTGTTTTTT. Translation gives CASSSDRASGNEKLFF.

This chain uses TRBV19 with TRBJ2-1; D gene unclear. The CDR3 is 13 residues long. Germline V gene lookup returns CDR1 LNHDA and CDR2 SQIVND (reference sequence). V lost 2 bases and J lost 4, with 6 bases in between. The CDR3 region is CASSILGYNEQFF. The DNA of the CDR3 is TGTGCCAGTAGTATACTCGGGTACAATGAGCAGTTCTTC.

The V and J genes are TRBV7-9 and TRBJ2-1, with D perhaps being TRBD1 or TRBD2 (5 bases each). This CDR3 region has 14 residues. Trimming cost V 0 bases and J 8 bases, with 11 bases left between them. CDR1 SEHNR and CDR2 FQNEAQ come from the germline V gene (reference sequence). This CDR3 reads CASSLAGTPHEQFF. The CDR3 region has the DNA TGTGCCAGCAGCTTAGCCGGGACCCCGCATGAGCAGTTCTTC.

There are a few counts of this clonotype. This chain uses TRBV20-1 with TRBJ2-5; D gene uncertain. The V gene's germline CDR1 is DFQATT and CDR2 SNEGSKA (reference sequence). Trimming removed 2 bases from V and 5 bases from J, with 9 bases in between. CDR3 length: 12 residues. This chain's CDR3 is CSARSELETQYF. CDR3 sequence (DNA): TGCAGTGCTAGATCGGAGTTGGAGACCCAGTACTTC.